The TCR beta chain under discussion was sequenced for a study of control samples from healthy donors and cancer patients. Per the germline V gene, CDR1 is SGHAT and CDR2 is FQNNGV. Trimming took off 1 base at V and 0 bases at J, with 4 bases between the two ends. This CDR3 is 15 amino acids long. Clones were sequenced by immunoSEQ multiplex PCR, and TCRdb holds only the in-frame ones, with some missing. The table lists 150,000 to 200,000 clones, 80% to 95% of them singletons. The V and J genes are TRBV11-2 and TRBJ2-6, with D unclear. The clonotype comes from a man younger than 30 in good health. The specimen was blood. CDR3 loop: CASSLGFSGANVLTF. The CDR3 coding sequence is TGTGCCAGCAGCTTAGGGTTCTCTGGGGCCAACGTCCTGACTTTC.